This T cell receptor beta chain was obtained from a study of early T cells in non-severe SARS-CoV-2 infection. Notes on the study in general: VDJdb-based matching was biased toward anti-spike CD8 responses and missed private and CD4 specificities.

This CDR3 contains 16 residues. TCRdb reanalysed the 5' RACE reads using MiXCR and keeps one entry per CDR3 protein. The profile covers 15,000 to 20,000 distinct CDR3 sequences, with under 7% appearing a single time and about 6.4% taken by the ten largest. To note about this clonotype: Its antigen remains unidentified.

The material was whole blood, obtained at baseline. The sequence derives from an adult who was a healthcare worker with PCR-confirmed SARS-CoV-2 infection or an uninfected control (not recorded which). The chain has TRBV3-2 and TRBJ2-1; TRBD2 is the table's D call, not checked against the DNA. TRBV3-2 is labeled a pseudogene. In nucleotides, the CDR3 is TGTGCCAGCAGCCGGTGGGAGGGCAGGTCCTTCGATGAGCAGTTCTTC. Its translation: CASSRWEGRSFDEQFF.